The subject of this entry is one T cell receptor (beta chain). Its specificity is unknown. Germline CDR1 reads SGHVS; CDR2 reads FNYEAQ. This CDR3 has 14 amino acids. Trimming at V came to 10 bases and at J to 6 bases, leaving 12 bases not matched to a gene. The sequenced target, TCR beta, came from blood CD8+ and CD4+ T cells. Recently defined diagnostic criteria classed the Susac syndrome patients as definite or probable. TEMRA cells were FACS-enriched, while CD8+ and CD4+ T cells were negatively isolated. The data belong to a study of CD8 T cells in Susac syndrome. Points from the study as a whole: More than 15 Susac-specific public clones were found in total CD8+ repertoires and five in CD8+ TEMRA repertoires.

Reverse transcription used about 0.45 to 1 ug RNA and random hexamers. MiXCR, applied by TCRdb to the immunoSEQ multiplex PCR reads, yields one record per CDR3 protein. The sample consists of about 23,000 distinct CDR3 sequences, about 93% of them appearing once. The sequencing input was CD8+ T cells from PBMCs. The chain employs TRBV7-6 and TRBJ2-3; TRBD2 agrees at 8 bases. This receptor was identified in a human donor with Susac syndrome. CDR3 sequence: CATFAGGAVDTQYF. CDR3 coding DNA: TGTGCCACCTTCGCGGGGGGAGCCGTGGATACGCAGTATTTT.